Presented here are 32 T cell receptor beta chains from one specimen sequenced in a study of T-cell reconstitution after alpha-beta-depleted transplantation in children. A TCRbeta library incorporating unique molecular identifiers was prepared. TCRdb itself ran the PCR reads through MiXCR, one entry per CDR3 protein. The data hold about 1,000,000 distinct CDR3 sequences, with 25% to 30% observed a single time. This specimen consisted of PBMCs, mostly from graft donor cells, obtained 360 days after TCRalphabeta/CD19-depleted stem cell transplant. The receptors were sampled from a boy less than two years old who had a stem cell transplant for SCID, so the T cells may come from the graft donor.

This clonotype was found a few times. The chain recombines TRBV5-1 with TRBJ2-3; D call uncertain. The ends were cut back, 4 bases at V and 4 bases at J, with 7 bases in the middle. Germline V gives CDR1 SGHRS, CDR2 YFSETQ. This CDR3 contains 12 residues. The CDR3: CASSPKSDTQYF. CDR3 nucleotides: TGCGCCAGCAGCCCTAAATCAGATACGCAGTATTTT.

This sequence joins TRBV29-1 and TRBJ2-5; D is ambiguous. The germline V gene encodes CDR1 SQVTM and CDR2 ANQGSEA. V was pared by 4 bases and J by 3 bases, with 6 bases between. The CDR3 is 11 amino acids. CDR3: CSVASEETQYF. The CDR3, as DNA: TGCAGCGTTGCCAGCGAAGAGACCCAGTACTTC.

CDR3 nucleotide sequence: TGTGCCAGCACTTCGTCGGGCGAGCAGTACTTC. Protein product: CASTSSGEQYF. The chain carries TRBV6-6 and TRBJ2-7, with D unclear. The CDR3 extends over 11 amino acids. The V gene's germline CDR1 is MNHNY and CDR2 SVGAGI (reference sequence). V was trimmed by 7 bases and J by 6 bases, leaving 10 bases between them.

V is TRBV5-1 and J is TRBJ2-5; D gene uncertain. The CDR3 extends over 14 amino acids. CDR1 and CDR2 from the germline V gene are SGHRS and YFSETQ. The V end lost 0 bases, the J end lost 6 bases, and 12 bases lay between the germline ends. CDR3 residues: CASSLEYFRKTQYF. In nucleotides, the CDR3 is TGCGCCAGCAGCTTGGAGTACTTCAGGAAGACCCAGTACTTC. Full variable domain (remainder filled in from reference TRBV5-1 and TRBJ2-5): KAGVTQTPRYLIKTRGQQVTLSCSPISGHRSVSWYQQTPGQGLQFLFEYFSETQRNKGNFPGRFSGRQFSNSRSEMNVSTLELGDSALYLCASSLEYFRKTQYFGPGTRLLVL.

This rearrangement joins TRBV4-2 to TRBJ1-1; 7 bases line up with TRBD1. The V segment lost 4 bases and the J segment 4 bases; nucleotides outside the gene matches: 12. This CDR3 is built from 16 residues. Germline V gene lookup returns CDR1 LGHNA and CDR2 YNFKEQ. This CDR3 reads CASSRISGGRGTEAFF. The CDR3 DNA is TGTGCCAGCAGCCGAATTTCAGGGGGAAGGGGCACTGAAGCTTTCTTT.

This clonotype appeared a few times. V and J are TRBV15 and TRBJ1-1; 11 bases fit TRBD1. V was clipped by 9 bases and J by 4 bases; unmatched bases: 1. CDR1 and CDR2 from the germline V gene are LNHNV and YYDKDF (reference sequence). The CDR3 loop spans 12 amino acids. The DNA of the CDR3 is TGTGCCACGGGACAGGGGGGCACTGAAGCTTTCTTT. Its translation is CATGQGGTEAFF.

The chain's CDR3 is CASSPTGTPNSPLHF. Here the CDR3 DNA reads TGTGCCAGCAGTCCGACCGGGACCCCCAATTCACCCCTCCACTTT. V usage is TRBV12-3 or TRBV12-4 and J usage is TRBJ1-6, with D possibly TRBD1 on 5 matching bases. This CDR3 spans 15 amino acids. The V end lost 5 bases, the J end lost 7 bases, and 15 bases lay between the germline ends.

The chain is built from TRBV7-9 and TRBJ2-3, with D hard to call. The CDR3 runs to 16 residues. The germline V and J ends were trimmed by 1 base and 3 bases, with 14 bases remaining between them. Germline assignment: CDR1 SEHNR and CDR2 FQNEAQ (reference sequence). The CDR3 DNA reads TGTGCCAGCAGCTTAGTCCGTTCCAAATTAACAGATACGCAGTATTTT. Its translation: CASSLVRSKLTDTQYF.

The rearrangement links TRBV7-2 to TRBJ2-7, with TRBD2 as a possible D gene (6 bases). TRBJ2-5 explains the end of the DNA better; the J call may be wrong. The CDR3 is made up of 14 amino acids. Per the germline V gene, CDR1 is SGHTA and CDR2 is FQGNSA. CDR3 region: CASSLSPGLTTQYF. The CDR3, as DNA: TGTGCCAGCAGCTTGTCACCGGGACTGACGACCCAGTACTTC.

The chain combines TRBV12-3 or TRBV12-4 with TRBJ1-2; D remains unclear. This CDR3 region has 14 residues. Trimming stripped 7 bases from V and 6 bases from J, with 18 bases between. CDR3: CASTRSGGWNGYTF. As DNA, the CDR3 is TGTGCCAGCACCAGATCCGGCGGGTGGAATGGCTACACCTTC.

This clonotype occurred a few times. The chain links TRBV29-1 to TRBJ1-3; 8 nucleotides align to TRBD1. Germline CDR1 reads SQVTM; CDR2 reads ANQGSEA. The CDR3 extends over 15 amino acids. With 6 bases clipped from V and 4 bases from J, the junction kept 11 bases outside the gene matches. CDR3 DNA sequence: TGCAGCGTCGCGAAGGACAGGGTGGGAGGAAACACCATATATTTT. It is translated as CSVAKDRVGGNTIYF.

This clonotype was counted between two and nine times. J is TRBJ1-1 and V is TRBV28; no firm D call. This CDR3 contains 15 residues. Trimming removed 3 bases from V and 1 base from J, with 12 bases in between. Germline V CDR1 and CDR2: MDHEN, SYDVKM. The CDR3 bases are TGTGCCAGCAGTTTTTTGTCTACCTGGAACACTGAAGCTTTCTTT. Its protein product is CASSFLSTWNTEAFF.

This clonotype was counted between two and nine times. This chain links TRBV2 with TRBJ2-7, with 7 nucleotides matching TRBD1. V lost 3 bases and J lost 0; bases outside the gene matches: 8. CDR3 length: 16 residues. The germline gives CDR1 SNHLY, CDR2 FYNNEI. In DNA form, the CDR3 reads TGTGCCAGCAGTGACATGGCTGGGACAGCCTCCTACGAGCAGTACTTC. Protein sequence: CASSDMAGTASYEQYF.

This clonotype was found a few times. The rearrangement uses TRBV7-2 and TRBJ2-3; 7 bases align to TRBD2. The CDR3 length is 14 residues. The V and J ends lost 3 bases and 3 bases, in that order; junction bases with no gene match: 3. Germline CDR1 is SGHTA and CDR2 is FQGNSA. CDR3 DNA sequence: TGTGCCAGCAGCTTCACGGGGGGTACAGATACGCAGTATTTT. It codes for CASSFTGGTDTQYF. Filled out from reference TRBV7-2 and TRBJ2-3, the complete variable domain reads GAGVSQSPSNKVTEKGKDVELRCDPISGHTALYWYRQSLGQGLEFLIYFQGNSAPDKSGLPSDRFSAERTGGSVSTLTIQRTQQEDSAVYLCASSFTGGTDTQYFGPGTRLTVL.

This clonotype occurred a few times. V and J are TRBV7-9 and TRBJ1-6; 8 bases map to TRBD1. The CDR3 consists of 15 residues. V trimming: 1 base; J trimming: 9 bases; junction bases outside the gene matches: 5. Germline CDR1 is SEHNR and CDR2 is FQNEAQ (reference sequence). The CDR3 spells CASSLGTGIGSPLHF. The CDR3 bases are TGTGCCAGCAGCTTAGGGACAGGGATTGGTTCACCCCTCCACTTT.

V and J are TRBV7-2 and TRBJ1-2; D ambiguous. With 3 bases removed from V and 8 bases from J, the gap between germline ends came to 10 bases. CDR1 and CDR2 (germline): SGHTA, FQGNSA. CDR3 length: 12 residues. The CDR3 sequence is CASSFSNFGYTF. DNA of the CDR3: TGTGCCAGCAGCTTTTCGAATTTCGGCTACACCTTC.

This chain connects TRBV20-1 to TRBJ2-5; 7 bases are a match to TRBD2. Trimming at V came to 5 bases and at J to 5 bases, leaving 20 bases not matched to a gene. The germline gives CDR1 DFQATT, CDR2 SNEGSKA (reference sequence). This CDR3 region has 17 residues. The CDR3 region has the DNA TGCAGTGCTGGCGGACCGGGTGGCGGGGGAGTGGTGGAGACCCAGTACTTC. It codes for CSAGGPGGGGVVETQYF.

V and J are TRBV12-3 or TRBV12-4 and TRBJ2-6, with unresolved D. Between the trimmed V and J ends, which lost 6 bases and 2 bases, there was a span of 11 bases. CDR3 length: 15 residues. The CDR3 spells CASSPIVTGANVLTF. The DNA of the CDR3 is TGTGCCAGCAGCCCAATTGTAACTGGGGCCAACGTCCTGACTTTC.

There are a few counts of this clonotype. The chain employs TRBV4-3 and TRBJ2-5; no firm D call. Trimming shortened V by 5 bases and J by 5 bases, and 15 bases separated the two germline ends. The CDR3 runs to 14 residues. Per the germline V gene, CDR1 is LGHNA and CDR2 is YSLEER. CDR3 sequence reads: CASSKRVNGETQYF. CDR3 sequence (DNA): TGCGCCAGCAGCAAAAGAGTGAATGGGGAGACCCAGTACTTC.

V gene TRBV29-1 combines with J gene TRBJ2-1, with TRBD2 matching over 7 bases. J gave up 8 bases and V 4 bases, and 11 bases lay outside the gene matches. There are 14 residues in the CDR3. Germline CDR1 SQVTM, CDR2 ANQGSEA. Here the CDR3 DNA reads TGCAGCGTTGCGTCCCGACTAGCCGGCCATGAGCAGTTCTTC. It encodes CSVASRLAGHEQFF.

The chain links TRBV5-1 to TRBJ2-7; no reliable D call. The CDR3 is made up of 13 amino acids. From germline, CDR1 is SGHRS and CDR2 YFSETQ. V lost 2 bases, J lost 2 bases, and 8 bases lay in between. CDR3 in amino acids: CASSFLPAYEQYF. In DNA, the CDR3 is TGCGCCAGCAGCTTTCTCCCAGCCTACGAGCAGTACTTC.

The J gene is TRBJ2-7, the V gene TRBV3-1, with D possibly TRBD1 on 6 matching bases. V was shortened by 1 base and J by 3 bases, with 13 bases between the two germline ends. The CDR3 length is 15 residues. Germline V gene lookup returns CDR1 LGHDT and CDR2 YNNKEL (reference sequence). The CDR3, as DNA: TGTGCCAGCAGCCAAGTCGCTCTACAGGGCTACGAGCAGTACTTC. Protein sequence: CASSQVALQGYEQYF.

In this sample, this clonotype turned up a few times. Here the CDR3 DNA reads TGTGCCACCAGTGATCCGTGGGGGGGGCCCCCCTACAATGAGCAGTTCTTC. This codes for CATSDPWGGPPYNEQFF. V gene TRBV24-1 combines with J gene TRBJ2-1; D possibly corresponds to TRBD2 (7 bases). CDR1 KGHDR and CDR2 SFDVKD come from the germline V gene. The ends were cut back, 3 bases at V and 2 bases at J, with 16 bases in the middle. The CDR3 contains 17 residues.

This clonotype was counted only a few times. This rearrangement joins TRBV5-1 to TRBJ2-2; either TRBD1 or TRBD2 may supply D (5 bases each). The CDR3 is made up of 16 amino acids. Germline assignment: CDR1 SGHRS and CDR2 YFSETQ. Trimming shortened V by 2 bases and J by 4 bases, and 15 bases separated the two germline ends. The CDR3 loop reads CASSFRSGTSTGELFF. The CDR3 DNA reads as TGCGCCAGCAGCTTCAGATCAGGGACCAGCACCGGGGAGCTGTTTTTT.

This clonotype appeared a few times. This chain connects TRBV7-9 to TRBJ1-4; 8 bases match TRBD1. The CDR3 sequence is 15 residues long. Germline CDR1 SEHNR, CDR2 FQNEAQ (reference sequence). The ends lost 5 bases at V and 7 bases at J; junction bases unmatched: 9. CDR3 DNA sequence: TGTGCCAGCAGCCCGGACAGGGTGAAGGGTGAAAAACTGTTTTTT. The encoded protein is CASSPDRVKGEKLFF.

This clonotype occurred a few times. As DNA, the CDR3 is TGTGCCAGCAGTACCCCCCGTGGTAGAGGGGAGTCCGGGGAGCTGTTTTTT. It is translated as CASSTPRGRGESGELFF. The chain combines TRBV12-3 or TRBV12-4 with TRBJ2-2, with D possibly called TRBD1 or TRBD2 (5 bases each). This CDR3 is built from 17 residues. V lost 5 bases and J lost 6, with 22 bases in between.

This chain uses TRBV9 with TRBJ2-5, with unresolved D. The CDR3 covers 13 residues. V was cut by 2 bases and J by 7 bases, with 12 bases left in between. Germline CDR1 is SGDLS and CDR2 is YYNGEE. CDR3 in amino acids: CASSVSPRGTQYF. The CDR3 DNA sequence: TGTGCCAGCAGCGTCTCCCCCCGTGGGACCCAGTACTTC.

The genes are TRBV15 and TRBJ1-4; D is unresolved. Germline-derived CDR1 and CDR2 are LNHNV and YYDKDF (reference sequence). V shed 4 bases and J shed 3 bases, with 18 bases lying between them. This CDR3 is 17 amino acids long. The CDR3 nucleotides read TGTGCCACCAGCAACTCGGGGTCGAGTATGGCTAATGAAAAACTGTTTTTT. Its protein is CATSNSGSSMANEKLFF.

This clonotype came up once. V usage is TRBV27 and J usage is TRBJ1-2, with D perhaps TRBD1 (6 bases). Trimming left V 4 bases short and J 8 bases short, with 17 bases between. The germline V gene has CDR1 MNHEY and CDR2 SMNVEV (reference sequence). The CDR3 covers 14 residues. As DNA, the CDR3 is TGTGCCAGCAGTTCGCTCCCGGGACACCCAGGCTACACCTTC. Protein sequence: CASSSLPGHPGYTF.

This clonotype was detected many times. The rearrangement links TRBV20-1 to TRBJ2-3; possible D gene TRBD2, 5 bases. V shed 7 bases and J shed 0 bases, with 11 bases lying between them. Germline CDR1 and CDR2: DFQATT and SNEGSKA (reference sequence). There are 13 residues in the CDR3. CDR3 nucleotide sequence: TGCAGTGTAGTGCTAGCCAGCACAGATACGCAGTATTTT. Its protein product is CSVVLASTDTQYF.

The CDR3 reads CASSMTGQALYGYTF. For the CDR3, the DNA is TGTGCCAGTAGTATGACGGGACAGGCGCTCTATGGCTACACCTTC. The gene calls are TRBV19 and TRBJ1-2; TRBD1 matches at 8 bases. CDR1 and CDR2 from the germline V gene are LNHDA and SQIVND (reference sequence). J gave up 4 bases and V 3 bases, and 7 bases lay outside the gene matches. The length of the CDR3 is 15 residues.

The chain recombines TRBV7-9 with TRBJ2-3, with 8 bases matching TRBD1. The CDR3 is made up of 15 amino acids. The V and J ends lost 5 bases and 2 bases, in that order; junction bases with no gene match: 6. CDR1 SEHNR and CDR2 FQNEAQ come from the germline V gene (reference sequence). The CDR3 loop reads CASSPTGALTDTQYF. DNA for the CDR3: TGTGCCAGCAGCCCGACAGGGGCCCTCACAGATACGCAGTATTTT.